This entry features one T cell receptor beta chain sequence. This specimen belongs to a study of T cell changes during pregnancy in multiple sclerosis. Clones were read by immunoSEQ multiplex PCR, and TCRdb kept only the in-frame ones, dropping some. The sample lists approximately 100,000 clones; 90% to 95% were seen once. The CDR3 totals 19 residues. V lost 0 bases, J lost 3 bases, and 21 bases lay in between. CDR1 SGHAT and CDR2 FQNNGV come from the germline V gene. The source was peripheral blood, collected before pregnancy. This receptor was identified in a female donor with multiple sclerosis, enrolled in a pregnancy study. The chain has TRBV11-2 and TRBJ2-4; TRBD1 might be the D (6 bases). Here the CDR3 reads CASSLDQRVAGVGKNIQYF. The CDR3 region has the DNA TGTGCCAGCAGCTTAGATCAGAGAGTGGCAGGGGTCGGCAAAAACATTCAGTACTTC.